This TCR beta chain was retrieved from a study of immune cell composition in non-small cell lung cancer. This clone was observed a single time. Its antigen remains unidentified. Repertoires were generated with immunoSEQ multiplex PCR, while TCRdb's copy carries only in-frame clones and drops some. The data show under 6,000 clones, roughly 76% seen once. Broader study findings: In adenocarcinoma, maximal tumour-associated clone frequency tracked TIL tumour reactivity.

The sequencing sample was made of lung tumor tissue. The clonotype originates from a human donor with non-small cell lung cancer.

CDR3 protein: CASSSGGERALQETQYF. CDR3 bases: TGTGCCAGCAGTTCGGGGGGCGAGCGGGCCCTTCAAGAGACCCAGTACTTC. This chain joins TRBV28 and TRBJ2-5; D might be TRBD2 (7 bases). Trimming stripped 4 bases from V and 2 bases from J, with 20 bases between. This CDR3 comprises 17 residues. Germline V lookup: CDR1 MDHEN, CDR2 SYDVKM.